This T cell receptor beta chain emerged from a study of blood T cell repertoires in COVID-19. Overall study context: Acute-phase and convalescent COVID-19 samples originated in the United States, Italy and Spain.

Recruits, aged roughly 18 to 90 years, lived in 20 to 30 US areas. The repertoire was sequenced with immunoSEQ multiplex PCR; TCRdb's copy has only in-frame clones and lacks some. The sample lists 250,000 to 400,000 clones, approximately 91% occurring once. Germline V gives CDR1 SGHDT, CDR2 YYEEEE. This CDR3 region has 18 residues. Trimming took off 0 bases at V and 3 bases at J, with 16 bases between the two ends. Sequenced input: PBMCs or T cells enriched from blood (not recorded which). This clonotype originated in a man in his 60s who had recovered from COVID-19. The V gene is TRBV5-6, the J gene TRBJ1-6; D gene ambiguous. CDR3 nucleotide sequence: TGTGCCAGCAGCTTGGGGAGGTGGAAGTATAGCTATAATTCACCCCTCCACTTT. This translates into CASSLGRWKYSYNSPLHF.